This T cell receptor (beta chain) was identified during a study of blood T cell repertoires in COVID-19 (dated by TCRdb to the early 2020s). As for the study more broadly: Collaborator samples came from the United States, Italy and Spain and covered acute and convalescent phases of COVID-19. The prospective study material was composed of cDNA or gDNA derived from T cells, B-cell-depleted T cells, or PBMCs. Subjects who had been exposed to COVID-19, were actively infected with it, or had recovered from it provided the deeply sampled blood TCRbeta repertoires that made up the dataset. The repertoires were released in a freely available public database meant as a resource for research on the immune response to SARS-CoV-2. The samples were drawn from the first 160 participants of the ongoing ImmuneRACE study and from about 1,200 subjects provided by 6 global collaborators. A de-identified subject ID, COVID-19 status, age in years and sex were almost always included in the sample metadata. Where HLA class I and class II types were available, the types were taken from metadata supplied by the sample provider, not from assay-based typing.

CDR1 and CDR2 are drawn from the germline V gene: SNHLY, FYNNEI. From the cysteine through the phenylalanine, the CDR3 covers 13 amino acids. Of all the DNA, just the CDR3 is kept, 39 bases in frame from base 1. The germline ends are 14 bases apart after V is trimmed by 5 bases and J by 7 bases. Regarding this clone: It lacks a known antigen. The sample holds no much larger clone one base away, and base qualities are not on file.

The research as a whole found: Clinical and demographic metadata were provided uncurated, with the amount varying by source and participant.

TCRbeta CDR3 regions were amplified from genomic DNA using the immunoSEQ Assay, a bias-controlled multiplex PCR. As for the authors' bioinformatics: The number of nucleated cells in each sample was estimated by amplification of reference gene primers within the assay. To quantify the absolute abundance of each unique TCRbeta CDR3 rearrangement, sequence reads were collapsed and filtered. For each sample, productive Simpson clonality was calculated by taking the square root of Simpson's diversity index across productive rearrangements. The clones in this table, taken by TCRdb from immuneACCESS, are in-frame only. Not every clone is retained; where verified, under half of the shortfall comes from an unresolved V gene, and the cause of the rest is unknown. Clonal size and the V and J genes are those of that table, whereas D and trimming came from the DNA. The table for this sample lists roughly 200,000 clones; roughly 82% of them were counted only once. The ten largest clones represent 7.8% of the sample.

One collaborating source in Seattle enrolled patients while the patients were actively infected and followed the patients over time throughout the course of disease. Each collaborating institution followed its own protocols to collect whole blood in K2EDTA tubes. For TCRbeta analysis, collaborators shipped samples in one of three forms: frozen whole blood, isolated PBMCs, or DNA extracted from either of those sample types. What was sequenced was peripheral blood. The chain uses TRBV2 and TRBJ1-1; TRBD1 is a weak D gene call, 6 bases matching. The receptor's source is a woman aged 60-75 years with COVID-19, enrolled during active disease. The sequence in DNA is TGTGCCAGCAGTAGAATCAGGGGTGTTGAAGCTTTCTTT. Protein translation: CASSRIRGVEAFF. The variable domain in full, with residues beyond the CDR3 obtained from the reference TRBV2 and TRBJ1-1 genes, is EPEVTQTPSHQVTQMGQEVILRCVPISNHLYFYWYRQILGQKVEFLVSFYNNEISEKSEIFDDQFSVERPDGSNFTLKIRSTKLEDSAMYFCASSRIRGVEAFFGQGTRLTVV.